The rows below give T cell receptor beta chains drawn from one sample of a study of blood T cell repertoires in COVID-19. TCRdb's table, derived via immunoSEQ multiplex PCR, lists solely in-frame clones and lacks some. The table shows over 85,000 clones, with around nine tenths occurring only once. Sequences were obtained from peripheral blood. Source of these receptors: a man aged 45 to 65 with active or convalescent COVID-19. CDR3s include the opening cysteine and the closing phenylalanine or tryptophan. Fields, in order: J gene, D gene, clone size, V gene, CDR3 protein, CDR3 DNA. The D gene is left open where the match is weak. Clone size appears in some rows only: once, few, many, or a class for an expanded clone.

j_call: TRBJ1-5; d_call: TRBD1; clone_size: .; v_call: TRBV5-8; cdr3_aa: CASSYRQGMSDQPQHF; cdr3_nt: TGTGCCAGCAGCTATAGACAGGGGATGTCAGATCAGCCCCAGCATTTT
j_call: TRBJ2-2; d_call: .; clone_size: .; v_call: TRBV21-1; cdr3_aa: CASSKDRTGEAGELFF; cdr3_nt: TGTGCCAGCAGCAAAGACCGGACAGGGGAAGCCGGGGAGCTGTTTTTT
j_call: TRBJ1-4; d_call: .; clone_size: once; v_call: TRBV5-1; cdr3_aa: CASSLDGSRTNEKLFF; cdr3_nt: TGCGCCAGCAGCTTGGACGGGTCTAGAACTAATGAAAAACTGTTTTTT
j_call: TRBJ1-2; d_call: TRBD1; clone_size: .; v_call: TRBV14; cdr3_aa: CASSQSDRGPYTF; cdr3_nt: TGTGCCAGCAGCCAATCGGACAGGGGGCCCTACACCTTC
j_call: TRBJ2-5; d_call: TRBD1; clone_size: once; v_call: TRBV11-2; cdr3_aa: CASSWDSAKETQYF; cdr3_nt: TGTGCCAGCAGCTGGGACAGCGCAAAAGAGACCCAGTACTTC
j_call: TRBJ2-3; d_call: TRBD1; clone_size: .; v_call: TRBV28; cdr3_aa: CATSFGGQGSDTQYF; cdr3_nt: TGTGCCACCAGTTTCGGGGGACAGGGGTCAGATACGCAGTATTTT
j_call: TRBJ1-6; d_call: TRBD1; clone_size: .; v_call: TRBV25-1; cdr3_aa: CASSEEGQVNSPLHF; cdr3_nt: TGTGCCAGCAGTGAAGAGGGACAGGTTAATTCACCCCTCCACTTT
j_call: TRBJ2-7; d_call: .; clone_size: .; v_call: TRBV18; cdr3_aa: CASSPSVQGLGEQYF; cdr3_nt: TGTGCCAGCTCACCGTCGGTCCAGGGGCTGGGAGAGCAGTACTTC
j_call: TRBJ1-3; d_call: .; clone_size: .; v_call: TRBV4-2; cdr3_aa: CASSPPRGGGGNTIYF; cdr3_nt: TGTGCCAGCAGCCCCCCCCGGGGAGGTGGTGGAAACACCATATATTTT
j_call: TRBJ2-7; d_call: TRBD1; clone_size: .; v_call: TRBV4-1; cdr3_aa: CASSPGTDEQYF; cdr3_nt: TGCGCCAGCAGCCCCGGGACAGACGAGCAGTACTTC
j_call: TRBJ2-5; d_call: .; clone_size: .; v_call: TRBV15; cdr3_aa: CATSTVRGKKTQYF; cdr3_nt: TGTGCCACCAGCACCGTCAGGGGAAAGAAGACCCAGTACTTC
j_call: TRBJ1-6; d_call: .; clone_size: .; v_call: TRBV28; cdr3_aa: CASSLGGRNSPLHF; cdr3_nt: TGTGCCAGCAGCCTCGGGGGGCGGAATTCACCCCTCCACTTT
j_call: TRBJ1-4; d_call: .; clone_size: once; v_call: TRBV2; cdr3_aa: CASSESQGGGGIEKLFF; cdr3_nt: TGTGCCAGCAGTGAAAGTCAGGGAGGGGGGGGAATTGAAAAACTGTTTTTT
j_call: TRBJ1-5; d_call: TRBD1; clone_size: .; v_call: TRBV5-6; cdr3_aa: CASSFGQGNQPQHF; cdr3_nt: TGTGCCAGCAGCTTTGGACAGGGCAATCAGCCCCAGCATTTT
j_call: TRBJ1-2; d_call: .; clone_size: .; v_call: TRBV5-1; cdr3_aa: CASRRDGPIYGYTF; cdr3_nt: TGCGCCAGCAGGCGGGACGGCCCGATTTATGGCTACACCTTC
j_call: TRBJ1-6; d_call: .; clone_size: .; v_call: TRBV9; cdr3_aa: CASSVDPPLPTGGSPLHF; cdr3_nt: TGTGCCAGCAGCGTAGATCCCCCTCTTCCTACAGGCGGTTCACCCCTCCACTTT
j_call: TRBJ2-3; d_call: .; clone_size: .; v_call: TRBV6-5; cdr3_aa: CASPPFGPSTDTQYF; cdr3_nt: TGTGCCAGCCCCCCCTTCGGTCCCTCCACAGATACGCAGTATTTT
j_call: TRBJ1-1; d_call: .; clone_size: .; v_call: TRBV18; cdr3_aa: CASSPGAMNTEAFF; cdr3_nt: TGTGCCAGCTCACCAGGGGCCATGAACACTGAAGCTTTCTTT
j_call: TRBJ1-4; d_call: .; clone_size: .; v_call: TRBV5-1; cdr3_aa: CASSFGGGGNEKLFF; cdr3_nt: TGCGCCAGCAGCTTTGGGGGCGGAGGTAATGAAAAACTGTTTTTT
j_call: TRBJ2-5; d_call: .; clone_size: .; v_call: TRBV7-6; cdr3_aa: CATSPAAQETQYF; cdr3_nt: TGTGCCACCTCCCCAGCGGCACAAGAGACCCAGTACTTC
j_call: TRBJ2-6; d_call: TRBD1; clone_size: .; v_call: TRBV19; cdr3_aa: CASSIDGWGQSSSGANVLTF; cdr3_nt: TGTGCCAGTAGTATAGATGGTTGGGGACAGTCCAGCTCTGGGGCCAACGTCCTGACTTTC
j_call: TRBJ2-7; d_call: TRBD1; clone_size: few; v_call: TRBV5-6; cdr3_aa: CASSARTGSYEQYF; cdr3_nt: TGTGCCAGCAGCGCTAGGACAGGTTCCTACGAGCAGTACTTC
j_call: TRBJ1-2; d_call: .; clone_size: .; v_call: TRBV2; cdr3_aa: CASSVGSNGYTF; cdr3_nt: TGTGCCAGCAGTGTTGGCTCGAATGGCTACACCTTC
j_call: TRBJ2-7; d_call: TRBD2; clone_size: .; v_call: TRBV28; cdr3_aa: CASRNTVGRNEQYF; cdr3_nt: TGTGCCAGTAGAAATACAGTCGGGAGGAACGAGCAGTACTTC
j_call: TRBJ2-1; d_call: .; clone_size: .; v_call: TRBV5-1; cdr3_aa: CASRSGGRSYNEQFF; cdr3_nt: TGCGCCAGCAGGTCAGGGGGGAGATCCTACAATGAGCAGTTCTTC
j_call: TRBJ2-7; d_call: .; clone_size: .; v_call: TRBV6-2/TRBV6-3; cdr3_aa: CASSYPGHSYEQYF; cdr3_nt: TGTGCCAGCAGTTACCCGGGACATAGTTACGAGCAGTACTTC
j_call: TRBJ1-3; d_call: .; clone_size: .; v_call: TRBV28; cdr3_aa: CASVPQHSGNTIYF; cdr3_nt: TGTGCCAGCGTTCCACAGCACTCTGGAAACACCATATATTTT
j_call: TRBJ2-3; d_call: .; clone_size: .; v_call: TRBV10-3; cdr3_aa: CAISAGDGVSTDTQYF; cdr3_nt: TGTGCCATCAGTGCAGGGGACGGCGTTAGCACAGATACGCAGTATTTT
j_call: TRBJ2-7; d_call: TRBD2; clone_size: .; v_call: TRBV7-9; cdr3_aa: CASSLWHGGVYEQYF; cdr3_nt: TGTGCCAGCAGCTTATGGCACGGGGGGGTTTACGAGCAGTACTTC
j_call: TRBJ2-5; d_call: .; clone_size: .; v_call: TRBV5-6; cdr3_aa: CASSLASGQETQYF; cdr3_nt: TGTGCCAGCAGCTTGGCGTCGGGCCAAGAGACCCAGTACTTC
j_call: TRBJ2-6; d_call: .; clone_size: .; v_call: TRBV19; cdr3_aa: CASSIPFFSGANVLTF; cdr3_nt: TGTGCCAGTAGTATCCCGTTTTTCTCTGGGGCCAACGTCCTGACTTTC
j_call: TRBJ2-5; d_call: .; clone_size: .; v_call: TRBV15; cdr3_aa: CATSRAPGKGETQYF; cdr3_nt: TGTGCCACCAGCAGAGCTCCGGGGAAGGGAGAGACCCAGTACTTC
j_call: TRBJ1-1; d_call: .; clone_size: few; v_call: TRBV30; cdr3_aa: CAWSQTVNTEAFF; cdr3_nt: TGTGCCTGGAGTCAGACAGTGAACACTGAAGCTTTCTTT
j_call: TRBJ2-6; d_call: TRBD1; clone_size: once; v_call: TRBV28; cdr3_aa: CASSFAGQGKGANVLTF; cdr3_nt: TGTGCCAGCAGTTTCGCGGGACAGGGGAAGGGGGCCAACGTCCTGACTTTC
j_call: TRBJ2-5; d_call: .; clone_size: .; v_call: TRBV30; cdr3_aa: CAWTRGATIQETQYF; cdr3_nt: TGTGCCTGGACCCGGGGGGCCACAATCCAGGAGACCCAGTACTTC
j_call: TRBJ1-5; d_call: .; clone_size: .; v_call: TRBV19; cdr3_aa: CASALWPGKGQPQHF; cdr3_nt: TGTGCCAGTGCTTTATGGCCAGGGAAGGGTCAGCCCCAGCATTTT
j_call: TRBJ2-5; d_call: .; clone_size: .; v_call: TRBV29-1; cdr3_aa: CSVEQGQETQYF; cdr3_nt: TGCAGCGTTGAACAGGGTCAAGAGACCCAGTACTTC
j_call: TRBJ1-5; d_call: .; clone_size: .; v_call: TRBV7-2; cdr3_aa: CASSLPGVQPQHF; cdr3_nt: TGTGCCAGCAGCCTTCCAGGGGTTCAGCCCCAGCATTTT
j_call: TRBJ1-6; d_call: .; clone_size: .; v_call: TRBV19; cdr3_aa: CASSIAGSSYNSPLHF; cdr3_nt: TGTGCCAGTAGTATAGCAGGTAGCTCCTATAATTCACCCCTCCACTTT
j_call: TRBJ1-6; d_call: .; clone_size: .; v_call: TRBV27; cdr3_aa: CASSPQGFENSPLHF; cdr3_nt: TGTGCCAGCAGTCCCCAGGGGTTTGAGAATTCACCCCTCCACTTT
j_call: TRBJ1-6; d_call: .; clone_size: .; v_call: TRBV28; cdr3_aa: CASSLPDSPLHF; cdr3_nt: TGTGCCAGCAGTTTACCGGATTCACCCCTCCACTTT
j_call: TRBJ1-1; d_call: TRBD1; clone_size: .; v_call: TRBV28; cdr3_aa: CASRDRGTEAFF; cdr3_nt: TGTGCCAGCAGAGACAGGGGCACTGAAGCTTTCTTT
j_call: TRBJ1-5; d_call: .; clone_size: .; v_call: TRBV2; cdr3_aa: CASSEAALSNQPQHF; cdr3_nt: TGTGCCAGCAGTGAAGCCGCACTCTCCAATCAGCCCCAGCATTTT
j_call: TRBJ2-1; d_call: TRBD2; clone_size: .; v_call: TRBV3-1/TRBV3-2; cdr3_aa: CASSRTSGGAGNEQFF; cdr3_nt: TGTGCCAGCAGCCGTACTAGCGGGGGGGCCGGGAATGAGCAGTTCTTC
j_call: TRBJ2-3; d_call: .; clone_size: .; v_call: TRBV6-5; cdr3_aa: CASETGGLATQYF; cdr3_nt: TGTGCCAGCGAGACCGGCGGTTTGGCTACGCAGTATTTT
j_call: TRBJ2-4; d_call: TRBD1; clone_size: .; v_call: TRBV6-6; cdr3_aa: CASSSQGARSHF; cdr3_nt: TGTGCCAGCAGCTCTCAGGGGGCGCGGTCGCACTTC
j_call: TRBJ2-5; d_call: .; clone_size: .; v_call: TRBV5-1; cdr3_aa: CASSLRETQYF; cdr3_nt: TGCGCCAGCAGCTTGCGAGAGACCCAGTACTTC
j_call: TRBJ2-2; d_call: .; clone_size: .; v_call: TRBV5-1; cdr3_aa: CASSLEGSANTGELFF; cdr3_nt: TGCGCCAGCAGCTTGGAAGGTAGCGCGAACACCGGGGAGCTGTTTTTT
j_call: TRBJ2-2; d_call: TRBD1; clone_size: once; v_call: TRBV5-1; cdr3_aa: CASSPQTGLPGELFF; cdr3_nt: TGCGCCAGCAGCCCACAGACAGGGTTACCCGGGGAGCTGTTTTTT
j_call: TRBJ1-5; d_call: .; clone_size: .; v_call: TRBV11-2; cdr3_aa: CASSLGNDQPQHF; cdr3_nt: TGTGCCAGCAGCTTGGGCAACGATCAGCCCCAGCATTTT